Listed here are 7 T cell receptor beta chains from one sample, sequenced in a study of blood T cell repertoires in COVID-19. Clones were read by immunoSEQ multiplex PCR, and TCRdb kept only the in-frame ones, dropping some. The data contain 350,000 to 550,000 clones, 75% to 90% of them seen just once; the ten biggest clones take up around 1.1%. Sequenced input: PBMCs or T cells enriched from blood (not recorded which). The source is a man under 40 who had recovered from COVID-19.

This clone appeared many times. J is TRBJ1-4 and V is TRBV2; TRBD1 is a possible D gene (6 bases). V was clipped by 3 bases and J by 1 base, with 9 bases between them. CDR1 and CDR2 from the germline V gene are SNHLY and FYNNEI. CDR3 length: 15 residues. The CDR3 bases are TGTGCCAGCAGTGATGAACAGGGAACTAATGAAAAACTGTTTTTT. Translation: CASSDEQGTNEKLFF.

The chain joins TRBV24-1 to TRBJ2-7; the match to TRBD2 covers 8 bases. The CDR3 is 16 amino acids. V lost 4 bases and J lost 5; bases outside the gene matches: 12. CDR1 is KGHDR and CDR2 is SFDVKD in the germline V gene. The CDR3 nucleotides are TGTGCCACCAGTGACGCAGGACGGGAGGGAAAGAACGAGCAGTACTTC. Residues: CATSDAGREGKNEQYF.

The chain uses TRBV4-1 and TRBJ1-2; 7 bases line up with TRBD1. The CDR3 loop spans 17 amino acids. Germline values: CDR1 MGHRA, CDR2 YSYEKL. Unmatched junction bases numbered 11, after V lost 0 bases and J lost 4 bases. This CDR3 is CASSQDSQDRFGYGYTF. The CDR3 DNA follows: TGCGCCAGCAGCCAAGATTCGCAGGACAGGTTCGGCTATGGCTACACCTTC.

The CDR3 DNA is TGCAGTGCGTCGGTAGCGGCCGAGCAGTACTTC. Its translation: CSASVAAEQYF. The genes are TRBV20-1 and TRBJ2-7, with D maybe TRBD2 (6 bases). V lost 6 bases, J lost 6 bases, and 12 bases lay in between. CDR1 is DFQATT, CDR2 SNEGSKA, per germline (reference sequence). This CDR3 has 11 residues.

CDR3 loop: CASSPLQGAGTEAFF. The CDR3 DNA sequence: TGTGCCAGTAGCCCCTTACAGGGGGCGGGCACTGAAGCTTTCTTT. The V gene is TRBV19, the J gene TRBJ1-1; 9 bases are shared with TRBD1. The CDR3 is made up of 15 amino acids. The germline CDR1 and CDR2 sequences are LNHDA and SQIVND (reference sequence). V trimming: 6 bases; J trimming: 4 bases; junction bases outside the gene matches: 9.

The chain recombines TRBV5-1 with TRBJ1-2, with a tentative D call TRBD1 (6 bases). Germline V gene lookup returns CDR1 SGHRS and CDR2 YFSETQ. Trimming stripped 8 bases from V and 7 bases from J, with 21 bases between. The CDR3 length is 14 residues. The CDR3 DNA reads TGCGCCAGTACTAACCGGGACAACGAGAGTGGCTACACCTTC. It specifies CASTNRDNESGYTF.

The chain links TRBV4-1 to TRBJ2-4, with no clear D. Trimming removed 1 base at V and 2 bases at J, with 9 bases between. The CDR3 sequence is 15 residues long. The V gene's germline CDR1 is MGHRA and CDR2 YSYEKL. CDR3 bases: TGCGCCAGCAGCCAAGGACTGCAGACCAAAAACATTCAGTACTTC. Its protein product is CASSQGLQTKNIQYF.